A selection of T cell receptor beta chains follows, all from one sample in a study of cytomegalovirus exposure and HLA in healthy donors. TCRdb's copy holds only in-frame clones and misses some; the assay was immunoSEQ multiplex PCR. The table records under 250,000 clones, around 90% of them present only once. The sample consisted of PBMCs. These receptors were obtained from a woman aged 18 to 35 in good health and CMV-seropositive. The CDR3 runs from the conserved cysteine through the conserved F or W. The D gene is left open where the match is weak. A clone size is listed for some rows: how often the clone was seen (once, few, many), or a class if it is expanded.

D gene | J gene | V gene | clone size | CDR3 length | CDR3 protein | CDR3 DNA
TRBD1 | TRBJ2-5 | TRBV2 | - | 17 | CASSLLRDRESRETQYF | TGTGCCAGCAGTTTGCTCCGGGACAGGGAATCTCGGGAGACCCAGTACTTC
- | TRBJ1-5 | TRBV4-1 | - | 14 | CASSQDAVAGPQHF | TGCGCCAGCAGCCAAGATGCAGTGGCGGGGCCCCAGCATTTT
- | TRBJ1-1 | TRBV4-1 | - | 16 | CASSQDASGFESEAFF | TGCGCCAGCAGCCAAGATGCGAGTGGTTTTGAGTCTGAAGCTTTCTTT
- | TRBJ1-2 | TRBV5-1 | - | 12 | CASSHTGSGYTF | TGCGCCAGCAGCCATACAGGGTCTGGCTACACCTTC
- | TRBJ1-1 | TRBV5-1 | - | 14 | CASSSAGQNTEAFF | TGCGCCAGCAGTAGCGCGGGTCAGAACACTGAAGCTTTCTTT
- | TRBJ2-7 | TRBV27 | few | 13 | CATGLRGSYEQYF | TGTGCCACCGGACTCCGGGGGTCCTACGAGCAGTACTTC
- | TRBJ2-3 | TRBV5-6 | - | 13 | CASSLTGTDTQYF | TGTGCCAGCAGCTTAACCGGTACAGATACGCAGTATTTT
- | TRBJ2-3 | TRBV6-1 | - | 11 | CASSVRDTQYF | TGTGCCAGCAGTGTACGGGATACGCAGTATTTT
- | TRBJ2-7 | TRBV9 | - | 12 | CASSKTGNEQYF | TGTGCCAGCAGCAAAACAGGGAACGAGCAGTACTTC
- | TRBJ2-7 | TRBV5-1 | few | 12 | CASSLDSGGQYF | TGCGCCAGCAGCTTGGACAGCGGAGGGCAGTACTTC
TRBD1 | TRBJ1-3 | TRBV29-1 | few | 12 | CSVGTGGSAEGF | TGCAGCGTTGGGACAGGGGGCTCGGCCGAGGGTTTT
TRBD1 | TRBJ1-2 | TRBV30 | - | 14 | CAWRGDRERSGYTF | TGTGCCTGGAGGGGGGACAGGGAGAGGTCTGGCTACACCTTC
- | TRBJ2-7 | TRBV27 | - | 14 | CASSSQQVVNEQYF | TGTGCCAGCAGTTCCCAACAGGTTGTCAACGAGCAGTACTTC
- | TRBJ2-7 | TRBV7-9 | - | 16 | CASSFVRTQYSYEQYF | TGTGCCAGCAGCTTTGTCCGGACACAATACTCCTACGAGCAGTACTTC
- | TRBJ2-1 | TRBV5-6 | - | 15 | CASSPRTDPYNEQFF | TGTGCCAGCAGCCCGCGGACAGATCCCTACAATGAGCAGTTCTTC
TRBD2 | TRBJ2-1 | TRBV9 | - | 16 | CASSVVDSGSHNEQFF | TGTGCCAGCAGCGTAGTGGATAGCGGGAGTCATAATGAGCAGTTCTTC
- | TRBJ1-2 | TRBV5-1 | few | 14 | CASSGGRGNYGYTF | TGCGCCAGCAGCGGGGGCAGGGGCAACTATGGCTACACCTTC
- | TRBJ2-6 | TRBV19 | - | 15 | CASREGGAGANVLTF | TGTGCCAGTAGGGAGGGAGGCGCTGGGGCCAACGTCCTGACTTTC
TRBD2 | TRBJ2-1 | TRBV27 | - | 19 | CASSLSSLASGTVHNEQFF | TGTGCCAGCAGTTTATCGTCCTTGGCTAGCGGGACTGTCCACAATGAGCAGTTCTTC
- | TRBJ2-1 | TRBV7-2 | - | 15 | CASSSGIAYYNEQFF | TGTGCCAGCAGCTCAGGGATAGCCTATTACAATGAGCAGTTCTTC
TRBD1 | TRBJ2-1 | TRBV7-9 | few | 15 | CASSFLDRGYNEQFF | TGTGCCAGCAGCTTCTTGGACAGGGGATACAATGAGCAGTTCTTC
- | TRBJ1-5 | TRBV4-1 | - | 15 | CASSHNDRLNQPQHF | TGCGCCAGCAGCCACAACGACAGGCTCAATCAGCCCCAGCATTTT
TRBD2 | TRBJ2-7 | TRBV6-1 | - | 15 | CASSSTSGSSYEQYF | TGTGCCAGCAGTTCCACTAGCGGGAGTTCCTACGAGCAGTACTTC
TRBD2 | TRBJ2-7 | TRBV7-9 | - | 16 | CASSLPYGGGRGEQYF | TGTGCCAGCAGCTTACCCTATGGCGGGGGGCGCGGCGAGCAGTACTTC
- | TRBJ1-1 | TRBV5-1 | once | 16 | CASSLGTARLVTEAFF | TGCGCCAGCAGCTTGGGGACAGCTAGATTAGTGACTGAAGCTTTCTTT
TRBD1 | TRBJ1-2 | TRBV9 | - | 15 | CASSVEGTVNYGYTF | TGTGCCAGCAGCGTAGAAGGGACAGTTAACTATGGCTACACCTTC
- | TRBJ1-2 | TRBV6-1 | few | 13 | CASSGTANYGYTF | TGTGCCAGCAGTGGGACAGCTAACTATGGCTACACCTTC
- | TRBJ2-5 | TRBV15 | once | 16 | CATSRVIGIAWETQYF | TGTGCCACCAGCAGAGTTATCGGCATAGCATGGGAGACCCAGTACTTC
- | TRBJ2-5 | TRBV6-5 | - | 14 | CASSDQGIQETQYF | TGTGCCAGCAGCGACCAGGGAATCCAAGAGACCCAGTACTTC
TRBD2 | TRBJ2-1 | TRBV30 | - | 13 | CALSSGDYNEQFF | TGTGCCCTCTCTAGCGGGGACTACAATGAGCAGTTCTTC
- | TRBJ2-7 | TRBV7-2 | - | 13 | CASSFSLAYEQYF | TGTGCCAGCAGCTTTTCACTAGCCTACGAGCAGTACTTC
TRBD1 | TRBJ1-1 | TRBV5-1 | - | 17 | CASSGGGTGSMNTEAFF | TGCGCCAGCAGCGGGGGGGGGACAGGGTCTATGAACACTGAAGCTTTCTTT
TRBD2 | TRBJ2-1 | TRBV7-6 | - | 16 | CASSQRDGHSYNEQFF | TGTGCCAGCAGCCAGCGGGACGGACACTCCTACAATGAGCAGTTCTTC
- | TRBJ1-5 | TRBV5-8 | - | 16 | CASSLVRRSSNQPQHF | TGTGCCAGCAGCTTGGTCCGCAGAAGTAGCAATCAGCCCCAGCATTTT
TRBD1 | TRBJ2-3 | TRBV5-5 | - | 15 | CASSFRDRAPDTQYF | TGTGCCAGCAGCTTCCGGGACAGGGCCCCAGATACGCAGTATTTT
- | TRBJ2-1 | TRBV5-6 | - | 14 | CASSSTNSYNEQFF | TGTGCCAGCAGTTCGACTAACTCCTACAATGAGCAGTTCTTC
- | TRBJ1-4 | TRBV5-4 | - | 14 | CASSRDSNNEKLFF | TGTGCCAGCAGCCGCGACAGCAATAATGAAAAACTGTTTTTT
TRBD1 | TRBJ2-1 | TRBV30 | - | 15 | CAWRAGTGRFYEQFF | TGTGCCTGGAGGGCCGGGACAGGGAGATTTTATGAGCAGTTCTTC
TRBD1 | TRBJ2-1 | TRBV5-1 | - | 15 | CASSFDRAKYNEQFF | TGCGCCAGCAGCTTTGACAGGGCAAAGTACAATGAGCAGTTCTTC
TRBD1 | TRBJ2-5 | TRBV29-1 | - | 15 | CSAEKRDSLEETQYF | TGCAGCGCGGAGAAAAGGGACAGCCTTGAAGAGACCCAGTACTTC
- | TRBJ2-5 | TRBV28 | - | 14 | CASNPGQRQETQYF | TGTGCCAGCAACCCAGGACAGAGACAAGAGACCCAGTACTTC
- | TRBJ2-7 | TRBV7-9 | - | 13 | CASSTGANYEQYF | TGTGCCAGCAGCACGGGTGCGAACTACGAGCAGTACTTC